This TCR beta chain was obtained from a study of cytomegalovirus exposure and HLA in healthy donors. On the study more broadly: In an early release, HLA-typed donors contributed 80 million to 95 million unique TCR sequences.

The CDR3 has 14 residues. Germline trimming cut 6 bases from V and 13 bases from J; bases unmatched to any gene: 13. Germline assignment: CDR1 MDHEN and CDR2 SYDVKM. The PCR made use of 60 Vbeta and 13 Jbeta primers. The data were produced by immunoSEQ multiplex PCR, yet TCRdb's version contains in-frame clones alone and is incomplete. This repertoire shows about 200,000 clones, 76% found once; its top ten account for over 0.55%. The genes are TRBV28 and TRBJ2-1; 9 positions match TRBD1. The sample consisted of PBMCs. This TCR was sampled from a man younger than 35 in good health and CMV-seronegative. In nucleotides, the CDR3 is TGTGCCAGCAGCCATGTCCCGGGACAGGGTACTCAGTTCTTC. This gives the protein CASSHVPGQGTQFF.